The clone carrying this T cell receptor beta chain came up a few times. TCRdb fed the RT-PCR reads into MiXCR, producing one record per CDR3 protein. The sample has more than 550,000 distinct CDR3 sequences, over 9% seen once. The data originate from a study of response to subunit inactivated influenza vaccine. This sample was also put to use in a study of T cells expressing NK-cell markers. From that study: cDNA encoding TCR beta was synthesized via 5'RACE template switching incorporating UMIs. The TCR beta repertoires originated in sorted CD3+CD56+NKG2C+, CD3+CD56+NKG2C- and CD3+CD56-NKG2C+ T cells. A few donors likewise had their CD3+CD56-NKG2C+ fraction led by these clonotypes. HCMV specificity of expanded NKG2C+ T cell clones remained unclear.

The TCR originated in a man over 45 who received an inactivated influenza vaccine. Sample: PBMCs from blood, taken on the day of vaccination.

CDR3 in DNA: TGCAGTGCTAGATTGGACGGGCAAGAGACCCAGTACTTC. Its translation is CSARLDGQETQYF. The chain uses TRBV20-1 and TRBJ2-5; unclear D gene. The CDR3 contains 13 residues. The V end was cut by 2 bases, the J end by 2 bases, with 9 bases between. Germline CDR1 and CDR2: DFQATT and SNEGSKA (reference sequence).